One and the same sample provided the 22 T cell receptor beta chains below, sequenced in a study of human T cells and chemical hapten exposure. As to time point: patch test 3, about 24 weeks after DPC sensitization. Described treatment: therapeutic diphenylcyclopropenone sensitization with weekly scalp DPC. TCRdb reprocessed the RACE reads with MiXCR, giving one entry per CDR3 protein. The sample contains roughly 200,000 distinct CDR3 sequences, under 25% of which appear only once. The sequences come from whole blood, collected in connection with sensitization to the hapten diphenylcyclopropenone (DPC). The receptors derive from a woman aged 40 to 50 with alopecia areata. Some clones in this sample may be carry-over from other donors' samples.

This clonotype was found a few times. The chain recombines TRBV10-3 with TRBJ1-2, with no clear D. The ends were cut back, 7 bases at V and 2 bases at J, with 14 bases in the middle. CDR3 size: 14 residues. The germline gives CDR1 ENHRY, CDR2 SYGVKD. The CDR3: CAITPHSGNYGYTF. In nucleotides, the CDR3 is TGTGCCATCACGCCCCACAGCGGCAACTATGGCTACACCTTC.

This clonotype was detected a few times. The V gene is TRBV6-6, the J gene TRBJ1-2; D perhaps matches TRBD1 (5 bases). V dropped 5 bases and J dropped 4 bases, with 14 bases sitting between them. CDR1 is MNHNY, CDR2 SVGAGI, per germline (reference sequence). The CDR3 extends over 14 amino acids. CDR3: CASSPDSPLYGYTF. In nucleotides, the CDR3 is TGTGCCAGCAGTCCCGACAGCCCGCTCTATGGCTACACCTTC.

The table lists this clonotype with a few counts. This chain joins TRBV20-1 and TRBJ1-1; no clear D. This CDR3 region has 15 residues. Germline lookup yields CDR1 DFQATT and CDR2 SNEGSKA (reference sequence). V lost 1 base, J lost 8 bases, and 20 bases lay in between. CDR3 protein: CSARGGDLGGREAFF. DNA of the CDR3: TGCAGTGCTAGAGGTGGGGATCTTGGTGGGAGGGAAGCTTTCTTT.

The chain carries TRBV28 and TRBJ1-1, with D hard to call. The V gene lost 10 bases and the J gene lost 1 base, with 13 bases spanning the gap. The length of the CDR3 is 13 residues. The germline gives CDR1 MDHEN, CDR2 SYDVKM. The DNA of the CDR3 is TGTGCCACCTTCAATCAAGGGAACACTGAAGCTTTCTTT. Translated: CATFNQGNTEAFF.

This chain links TRBV28 with TRBJ2-5, with 11 nucleotides matching TRBD2. The CDR3 loop spans 16 amino acids. J lost 5 bases, V lost 4 bases, and 9 bases had no gene match. The germline V gene encodes CDR1 MDHEN and CDR2 SYDVKM. The CDR3 region is CASSSPPLAGGETQYF. CDR3 bases: TGTGCCAGCAGTTCTCCCCCTCTAGCGGGAGGCGAGACCCAGTACTTC.

This clonotype has just a few counts. The chain combines TRBV29-1 with TRBJ2-2; maybe TRBD2 (6 bases). Germline V gene data show CDR1 as SQVTM and CDR2 as ANQGSEA. There are 13 residues in the CDR3. V lost 7 bases and J lost 3, with 12 bases in between. The chain's CDR3 is CSALGLDTGELFF. The CDR3 DNA sequence: TGCAGCGCCTTGGGACTCGACACCGGGGAGCTGTTTTTT.

This clonotype was detected ten times or more. The rearrangement uses TRBV5-1 and TRBJ2-7; TRBD2 might be the D (5 bases). The CDR3 runs to 14 residues. Between the trimmed V and J ends, which lost 5 bases and 0 bases, there was a span of 12 bases. The germline V gene has CDR1 SGHRS and CDR2 YFSETQ. Here the CDR3 reads CASSIGGSSYEQYF. DNA of the CDR3: TGCGCCAGCAGTATAGGCGGGTCCTCCTACGAGCAGTACTTC. The full variable domain, rest sourced from reference TRBV5-1 and TRBJ2-7, is KAGVTQTPRYLIKTRGQQVTLSCSPISGHRSVSWYQQTPGQGLQFLFEYFSETQRNKGNFPGRFSGRQFSNSRSEMNVSTLELGDSALYLCASSIGGSSYEQYFGPGTRLTVT.

The genes are TRBV7-2 and TRBJ2-1, with TRBD2 identical over 11 bases. The ends lost 1 base at V and 8 bases at J; junction bases unmatched: 10. The CDR3 runs to 17 residues. From germline, CDR1 is SGHTA and CDR2 FQGNSA. The CDR3 sequence is CASSLGLLAGVADEQFF. The CDR3 DNA is TGTGCCAGCAGCTTAGGGCTACTAGCGGGAGTGGCAGATGAGCAGTTCTTC. The variable domain in full, with the rest retrieved from reference TRBV7-2 and TRBJ2-1, is GAGVSQSPSNKVTEKGKDVELRCDPISGHTALYWYRQSLGQGLEFLIYFQGNSAPDKSGLPSDRFSAERTGGSVSTLTIQRTQQEDSAVYLCASSLGLLAGVADEQFFGPGTRLTVL.

The table lists this clonotype with a few counts. The genes are TRBV29-1 and TRBJ2-1; D is tentatively TRBD1 or TRBD2 (5 bases each). V was shortened by 2 bases and J by 4 bases, with 9 bases between the two germline ends. There are 13 residues in the CDR3. CDR1 and CDR2 (germline): SQVTM, ANQGSEA. The chain's CDR3 is CSVERDPYNEQFF. The DNA of the CDR3 is TGCAGCGTTGAAAGGGACCCTTACAATGAGCAGTTCTTC.

To note about this clonotype: The junction differs from germline at one of its ends, possibly a read error. V gene TRBV7-2 combines with J gene TRBJ2-7, with 9 bases fitting TRBD2. CDR1 is SGHTA and CDR2 is FQGNSA in the germline V gene. The CDR3 spans 15 residues. The CDR3 DNA sequence: TGTGCCAGCAGCGTAGCTAGCGGGAACGTTTACGAGCAGTACTTC. It codes for CASSVASGNVYEQYF.

The rearrangement uses TRBV6-1 and TRBJ2-1; 15 nucleotides line up with TRBD2. The CDR3 contains 17 residues. Germline-derived CDR1 and CDR2 are MNHNS and SASEGT. Trimming cost V 6 bases and J 0 bases; bases outside gene matches: 3. The chain's CDR3 is CASRGLAGGNSYNEQFF. CDR3 nucleotides: TGTGCCAGCAGGGGACTAGCGGGAGGAAACTCCTACAATGAGCAGTTCTTC.

V is TRBV10-3 and J is TRBJ1-3; TRBD1 might be the D (5 bases). Germline CDR1 ENHRY, CDR2 SYGVKD. The CDR3 covers 16 residues. V lost 5 bases to trimming and J lost 4 bases, with 18 bases between them. CDR3 bases: TGTGCCATCAGTAAAACAGACAGAGGTGGGGGAAACACCATATATTTT. It yields the protein CAISKTDRGGGNTIYF.

There are a few counts of this clonotype. The chain has TRBV7-2 and TRBJ2-6; D remains ambiguous. Germline lookup yields CDR1 SGHTA and CDR2 FQGNSA. The CDR3 covers 15 residues. The V end was cut by 3 bases, the J end by 7 bases, with 13 bases between. CDR3 DNA sequence: TGTGCCAGCAGCTTGTCCCTAGGAAGAGCCAACGTCCTGACTTTC. Its translation is CASSLSLGRANVLTF.

This chain links TRBV11-1 with TRBJ2-7; no firm D call. The CDR3 sequence is 16 residues long. The germline CDR1 and CDR2 sequences are SGHAT and FQDESV (reference sequence). The V end lost 1 base, the J end lost 1 base, and 14 bases lay between the germline ends. The DNA of the CDR3 is TGTGCCAGCAGCTTAGAACTCGCGGTCACATCCTACGAGCAGTACTTC. It translates to CASSLELAVTSYEQYF.

The rearrangement uses TRBV20-1 and TRBJ2-3; D is possibly TRBD1 or TRBD2 (6 bases each). The CDR3 runs to 14 residues. Germline values: CDR1 DFQATT, CDR2 SNEGSKA (reference sequence). V was pared by 6 bases and J by 1 base, with 14 bases between. DNA for the CDR3: TGCAGTGCAAACGATGGGGGGCGCACAGATACGCAGTATTTT. The encoded protein is CSANDGGRTDTQYF.

This chain joins TRBV9 and TRBJ2-1, with 9 bases identical to TRBD2. The CDR3 length is 17 residues. The germline CDR1 and CDR2 sequences are SGDLS and YYNGEE. The J segment lost 9 bases and the V segment lost 4 bases, leaving 17 bases of the junction unmatched. Here the CDR3 DNA reads TGTGCCAGCAGCCCGGGAGGGGCGGGAGGGAGTAATACTGAGCAGTTCTTC. Translated, it gives CASSPGGAGGSNTEQFF. Full variable domain (missing parts from reference TRBV9 and TRBJ2-1): DSGVTQTPKHLITATGQRVTLRCSPRSGDLSVYWYQQSLDQGLQFLIQYYNGEERAKGNILERFSAQQFPDLHSELNLSSLELGDSALYFCASSPGGAGGSNTEQFFGPGTRLTVL.

This clonotype has more than one count but fewer than ten. One end of the junction does not line up with germline, which may come from a read error. The chain combines TRBV4-3 with TRBJ2-5, with 10 bases that match TRBD2. This CDR3 spans 17 amino acids. CDR1 is LGHNA and CDR2 is YSLEER in the germline V gene. CDR3 sequence (DNA): TGCGCCAGCAGCGAAGAAATCCTAGCGGGAGTAGAGGAGACCCAGTACTTC. Protein product: CASSEEILAGVEETQYF.

This clonotype was found a few times. This chain joins TRBV29-1 and TRBJ2-1; possibly TRBD2 for D (6 bases). V was clipped by 5 bases and J by 7 bases, with 15 bases between them. This CDR3 comprises 13 residues. From germline, CDR1 is SQVTM and CDR2 ANQGSEA. In DNA, the CDR3 is TGCAGCGTTCGAAGGAGGGCCTCTAATGAGCAGTTCTTC. This codes for CSVRRRASNEQFF.

CDR3 DNA: TGCAGTGCCGTACATGGGGGGGCTAGCACAGATACGCAGTATTTT. It encodes CSAVHGGASTDTQYF. The V call is TRBV20-1, the J call TRBJ2-3; maybe TRBD2 (7 bases). Germline CDR1 reads DFQATT; CDR2 reads SNEGSKA (reference sequence). Trimming took 6 bases from V and 0 from J, leaving 16 bases between them. The CDR3 totals 15 residues.

Ten or more counts support this clonotype. V and J are TRBV29-1 and TRBJ2-3; perhaps TRBD1 as D (5 bases). There are 11 residues in the CDR3. Germline CDR1 is SQVTM and CDR2 is ANQGSEA. V was pared by 4 bases and J by 7 bases, with 9 bases between. CDR3: CSVVRANTQYF. In DNA, the CDR3 is TGCAGCGTTGTCAGGGCGAATACGCAGTATTTT.

The chain joins TRBV28 to TRBJ2-6; TRBD1 agrees at 7 bases. V gave up 8 bases and J gave up 0 bases; unmatched junction bases: 7. This CDR3 has 16 amino acids. Germline V gene data show CDR1 as MDHEN and CDR2 as SYDVKM. In DNA, the CDR3 is TGTGCCAGCTTCGGGGACAGTTTCTCTGGGGCCAACGTCCTGACTTTC. Translated: CASFGDSFSGANVLTF.

This clonotype was seen a few times. The chain recombines TRBV7-2 with TRBJ2-2, with a weak D call TRBD2 (5 bases). Germline-derived CDR1 and CDR2 are SGHTA and FQGNSA. Between the trimmed V and J ends, which lost 5 bases and 7 bases, there was a span of 11 bases. The CDR3 spans 13 residues. CDR3 sequence: CASSLRRDGELFF. The CDR3 DNA reads as TGTGCCAGCAGCCTGAGACGGGACGGGGAGCTGTTTTTT.